What follows are 22 T cell receptor beta chains derived from one specimen sequenced in a study of blood T cell repertoires in COVID-19. The repertoire was sequenced with immunoSEQ multiplex PCR; TCRdb's copy has only in-frame clones and lacks some. The sample comprises some 260,000 clones, about 80% of which are singletons, and over 7.5% rests with the top ten. The sequencing input was peripheral blood. These TCRs come from a man at least 80 years old with acute or convalescent COVID-19.

The chain links TRBV27 to TRBJ2-7; D perhaps matches TRBD2 (7 bases). V was pared by 7 bases and J by 0 bases, with 16 bases between. CDR1 and CDR2 from the germline V gene are MNHEY and SMNVEV (reference sequence). The CDR3 sequence is 15 residues long. CDR3 protein: CASTIRGGSSYEQYF. The CDR3 nucleotides read TGTGCCAGCACCATCAGGGGAGGGAGCTCCTACGAGCAGTACTTC.

The genes are TRBV27 and TRBJ1-6; D remains unclear. Looked up from germline, CDR1 is MNHEY and CDR2 is SMNVEV (reference sequence). The V and J ends lost 6 bases and 0 bases respectively, with 6 bases between them. This CDR3 is built from 14 residues. CDR3 nucleotides: TGTGCCAGCAGCCGGAGCTCCTATAATTCACCCCTCCACTTT. Protein product: CASSRSSYNSPLHF.

The chain is built from TRBV7-2 and TRBJ2-7, with 15 bases that match TRBD2. The V gene's germline CDR1 is SGHTA and CDR2 FQGNSA. This CDR3 comprises 15 residues. V was pared by 4 bases and J by 11 bases, with 9 bases of the junction left unmatched. CDR3 region: CASSSGLAGGSEKYF. For the CDR3, the DNA is TGTGCCAGCAGCTCCGGACTAGCGGGAGGGTCGGAGAAGTACTTC.

V is TRBV9 and J is TRBJ1-3; perhaps TRBD1 as D (6 bases). Germline V gene sequence: CDR1 SGDLS, CDR2 YYNGEE. The CDR3 has 16 amino acids. Trimming left V 4 bases short and J 2 bases short, with 16 bases between. The CDR3 reads CASSTNQGTAGNTIYF. For the CDR3, the DNA is TGTGCCAGCAGCACCAATCAGGGGACCGCTGGAAACACCATATATTTT.

The chain joins TRBV7-3 to TRBJ2-3; tentative D call: TRBD2 (7 bases). The CDR3 runs to 16 residues. The V gene lost 3 bases and the J gene lost 1 base, with 14 bases spanning the gap. Germline CDR1 and CDR2: SGHTA and FQGTGA. The CDR3 sequence is CASSFGGGRGTDTQYF. The CDR3 region has the DNA TGTGCCAGCAGCTTTGGGGGCGGGAGAGGCACAGATACGCAGTATTTT. The full variable domain, completed using reference TRBV7-3 and TRBJ2-3, is GAGVSQTPSNKVTEKGKYVELRCDPISGHTALYWYRQSLGQGPEFLIYFQGTGAADDSGLPNDRFFAVRPEGSVSTLKIQRTERGDSAVYLCASSFGGGRGTDTQYFGPGTRLTVL.

The V and J genes are TRBV7-2 and TRBJ2-7; D unresolved. V lost 6 bases, J lost 0 bases, and 12 bases lay in between. CDR1 is SGHTA and CDR2 is FQGNSA in the germline V gene. The CDR3 totals 14 residues. CDR3 sequence reads: CASSLDSSSYEQYF. In nucleotides, the CDR3 is TGTGCCAGCAGTCTAGACTCGAGCTCCTACGAGCAGTACTTC.

The chain has TRBV10-3 and TRBJ2-7; a weak D match, TRBD2 (5 bases). The ends were cut back, 4 bases at V and 6 bases at J, with 16 bases in the middle. Germline CDR1 is ENHRY and CDR2 is SYGVKD. The CDR3 consists of 14 residues. CDR3 region: CAISVELVASEQYF. In nucleotides, the CDR3 is TGTGCCATCAGTGTCGAACTAGTGGCTTCCGAGCAGTACTTC.

The V gene is TRBV24-1, the J gene TRBJ2-1, with a weak D call TRBD1 (6 bases). In germline, CDR1 is KGHDR, CDR2 SFDVKD. The ends were cut back, 3 bases at V and 0 bases at J, with 11 bases in the middle. CDR3 length: 16 amino acids. CDR3 nucleotide sequence: TGTGCCACCAGTGATCCAGGGGTGAGCTCCTACAATGAGCAGTTCTTC. Amino acids: CATSDPGVSSYNEQFF.

The V and J genes are TRBV7-3 and TRBJ1-2; TRBD1 might be the D (6 bases). The V gene lost 5 bases and the J gene lost 6 bases, with 19 bases spanning the gap. The germline CDR1 and CDR2 sequences are SGHTA and FQGTGA. The CDR3 runs to 15 residues. The CDR3 region is CASSRIGTGIDGYTF. In DNA, the CDR3 is TGTGCCAGCAGCCGTATCGGTACAGGGATCGATGGCTACACCTTC.

The V call is TRBV7-6, the J call TRBJ1-6; D uncertain. Germline CDR1 SGHVS, CDR2 FNYEAQ. This CDR3 contains 17 residues. With 5 bases removed from V and 7 bases from J, the gap between germline ends came to 21 bases. Written as DNA, the CDR3 is TGTGCCAGCAGCGCCCACCCCACGACTCACGAGAATTCACCCCTCCACTTT. Protein product: CASSAHPTTHENSPLHF.

V is TRBV5-8 and J is TRBJ2-7, with a possible D match to TRBD1 (6 bases). The V and J ends lost 3 bases and 5 bases respectively, with 18 bases between them. The CDR3 covers 15 residues. From germline, CDR1 is SGHTS and CDR2 YDEGEE. The CDR3 DNA follows: TGTGCCAGCAGCTGGGTGGGACACGGGCCGGACGAGCAGTACTTC. Protein sequence: CASSWVGHGPDEQYF.

CDR3 region: CASSLNSPETQYF. The CDR3 bases are TGTGCCAGCAGCTTAAACAGCCCGGAGACCCAGTACTTC. The V gene is TRBV5-5, the J gene TRBJ2-5, with D uncertain. CDR1 and CDR2 from the germline V gene are SGHKS and YYEKEE (reference sequence). The V and J ends lost 2 bases and 5 bases respectively, with 10 bases between them. This CDR3 has 13 amino acids.

The V gene is TRBV24-1, the J gene TRBJ2-2; TRBD1 matches 7 bases. V lost 4 bases to trimming and J lost 0 bases; unmatched junction nucleotides: 4. Germline-derived CDR1 and CDR2 are KGHDR and SFDVKD. The CDR3 runs 16 residues. CDR3 residues: CATSEYGTANTGELFF. CDR3 DNA: TGTGCCACCAGTGAATACGGGACAGCGAACACCGGGGAGCTGTTTTTT.

This chain uses TRBV5-6 with TRBJ1-2; D is ambiguous. Germline lookup yields CDR1 SGHDT and CDR2 YYEEEE. The CDR3 sequence is 12 residues long. The V gene lost 0 bases and the J gene lost 6 bases, with 6 bases spanning the gap. The CDR3 coding sequence is TGTGCCAGCAGCTTGGTCGGGAATGGCTACACCTTC. This translates into CASSLVGNGYTF.

The CDR3 nucleotides are TGTGCCAGCAGCCAACTTACAGGGGGCTATAATTCACCCCTCCACTTT. Translated: CASSQLTGGYNSPLHF. The chain combines TRBV14 with TRBJ1-6; TRBD1 aligns across 8 bases. The CDR3 totals 16 residues. CDR1 and CDR2 (germline): SGHDN, FVKESK. Germline trimming cut 2 bases from V and 3 bases from J; bases unmatched to any gene: 3.

The CDR3 region is CAWSVGGHSYEQYF. The CDR3 DNA follows: TGTGCCTGGAGTGTAGGGGGACACTCCTACGAGCAGTACTTC. The V call is TRBV30, the J call TRBJ2-7; D might be TRBD1 (6 bases). V lost 0 bases and J lost 0, with 9 bases in between. This CDR3 has 14 amino acids. Per the germline V gene, CDR1 is GTSNPN and CDR2 is SVGIG (reference sequence).

The V and J genes are TRBV19 and TRBJ2-5, with 9 nucleotides matching TRBD2. V shed 4 bases, J shed 9 bases, and the junction held 12 bases outside the gene matches. CDR3 length: 15 amino acids. Germline V gives CDR1 LNHDA, CDR2 SQIVND (reference sequence). CDR3 sequence reads: CASSTTGWTSAAQYF. The DNA of the CDR3 is TGTGCCAGTAGTACGACAGGGTGGACTAGCGCCGCCCAGTACTTC.

This chain connects TRBV2 to TRBJ1-4; D is perhaps TRBD1 (6 bases). This CDR3 has 14 residues. The germline gives CDR1 SNHLY, CDR2 FYNNEI. The V end was cut by 5 bases, the J end by 4 bases, with 11 bases between. The CDR3: CASSPDRSNEKLFF. CDR3 nucleotides: TGTGCCAGCAGTCCCGACAGGAGTAATGAAAAACTGTTTTTT.

The rearrangement links TRBV5-3 to TRBJ1-5; D is possibly TRBD1 (5 bases). TRBV5-3 is treated as an ORF (open reading frame) with a function not yet certain. V was pared by 4 bases and J by 6 bases, with 20 bases between. CDR3 length equals 16 residues. The CDR3 DNA follows: TGTGCCAGAAGCCTGGGGGAGGGCAGCGGTAGTCAGCCCCAGCATTTT. Translated, it gives CARSLGEGSGSQPQHF.

The gene calls are TRBV7-3 and TRBJ2-1; 7 positions match TRBD1. CDR3 length: 14 residues. Germline trimming cut 3 bases from V and 4 bases from J; bases unmatched to any gene: 3. The germline V gene has CDR1 SGHTA and CDR2 FQGTGA. Here the CDR3 reads CASSLGTEYNEQFF. The CDR3 DNA sequence: TGTGCCAGCAGCTTGGGGACAGAGTACAATGAGCAGTTCTTC.

The rearrangement uses TRBV7-3 and TRBJ2-5, with 10 nucleotides matching TRBD2. The germline CDR1 and CDR2 sequences are SGHTA and FQGTGA. The CDR3 is 17 amino acids. V dropped 5 bases and J dropped 4; count of bases not matched to a gene: 13. CDR3 protein: CASSPGLAGDRVETQYF. The CDR3, as DNA: TGTGCCAGCAGCCCTGGCCTAGCGGGAGATCGGGTAGAGACCCAGTACTTC.

The chain links TRBV6-5 to TRBJ2-1; 7 bases fit TRBD1. CDR3 length: 15 residues. Germline CDR1 reads MNHEY; CDR2 reads SVGAGI. After removal of 5 bases from V and 6 bases from J, the junction contained 10 bases not matched to a gene. This chain's CDR3 is CASSLPDRVVNEQFF. The CDR3 DNA reads TGTGCCAGCAGTCTTCCCGACAGGGTGGTCAATGAGCAGTTCTTC.